A selection of T cell receptor beta chains follows, all from one sample in a study of cytomegalovirus exposure and HLA in healthy donors. The table came from immunoSEQ multiplex PCR; TCRdb's copy has only in-frame clones and leaves some out. Of approximately 190,000 clones detected, approximately 82% appear once; the ten largest clones hold over 10%. Input material: PBMCs. These receptors were obtained from a woman in her 30s in good health and CMV-seropositive. The CDR3 runs from the conserved cysteine through the conserved F or W. D genes are given only for firm matches. For some rows the clone size is stated as once, few or many, or as a class when expanded; others skip it.

size | J | V | D | length | CDR3 | DNA
. | TRBJ1-2 | TRBV28 | TRBD1 | 17 | CASSTGTANFYNYGYTF | TGTGCCAGCAGTACCGGGACAGCTAATTTTTATAACTATGGCTACACCTTC
. | TRBJ1-5 | TRBV7-2 | TRBD1 | 15 | CASSLTGVSNQPQHF | TGTGCCAGCAGCTTGACAGGGGTAAGCAATCAGCCCCAGCATTTT
. | TRBJ1-2 | TRBV6-1 | . | 15 | CASLGGRPGYPSYTF | TGTGCCTCGTTGGGGGGGAGGCCGGGCTATCCGAGCTACACCTTC
few | TRBJ2-7 | TRBV12-2 | . | 15 | CASRLMGIFSYEQYF | TGTGCAAGTCGCTTAATGGGCATATTCTCCTACGAGCAGTACTTC
few | TRBJ1-2 | TRBV9 | TRBD1 | 15 | CASSVEGQGYFGYTF | TGTGCCAGCAGCGTAGAAGGACAGGGCTATTTTGGCTACACCTTC
. | TRBJ2-7 | TRBV5-6 | TRBD1 | 14 | CASSNGQGIGEQYF | TGTGCCAGCAGCAATGGACAGGGTATTGGCGAGCAGTACTTC
. | TRBJ2-4 | TRBV7-9 | TRBD1 | 14 | CASSLGQGANRQYF | TGTGCCAGCAGCTTAGGACAGGGGGCAAATAGACAGTACTTC
. | TRBJ2-7 | TRBV9 | TRBD2 | 18 | CASSVAPAGGPHSYEQYF | TGTGCCAGCAGCGTAGCTCCGGCGGGAGGGCCTCACTCCTACGAGCAGTACTTC
. | TRBJ1-4 | TRBV28 | . | 15 | CASRAQRRVGEKLFF | TGTGCCAGCAGAGCGCAGCGGAGGGTTGGGGAAAAACTGTTTTTT
. | TRBJ2-5 | TRBV7-2 | TRBD2 | 14 | CASAREGAGETQYF | TGTGCCAGCGCGCGGGAGGGGGCTGGGGAGACCCAGTACTTC
. | TRBJ1-4 | TRBV6-5 | . | 13 | CASSPPGSGKLFF | TGTGCCAGCAGTCCCCCTGGATCGGGAAAACTGTTTTTT
. | TRBJ1-5 | TRBV28 | TRBD1 | 17 | CASSLSLGQGGNQPQHF | TGTGCCAGCAGTTTATCCCTGGGACAGGGAGGCAATCAGCCCCAGCATTTT
. | TRBJ2-2 | TRBV30 | . | 13 | CALVRGSAGELFF | TGTGCCTTAGTCCGGGGGTCGGCCGGGGAGCTGTTTTTT
. | TRBJ2-3 | TRBV7-9 | . | 14 | CASTRLEGTDTQYF | TGTGCCAGTACCAGACTGGAAGGCACAGATACGCAGTATTTT
. | TRBJ2-7 | TRBV7-6 | TRBD2 | 13 | CASSRSGGEEQYF | TGTGCCAGCAGCCGAAGTGGGGGGGAAGAGCAGTACTTC
. | TRBJ2-2 | TRBV5-1 | TRBD2 | 14 | CASSLGTSDRELFF | TGCGCCAGCAGCTTGGGGACTAGTGACCGGGAGCTGTTTTTT
. | TRBJ2-7 | TRBV23-1 | . | 17 | CASSQPSKLGRGYEQYF | TGCGCCAGCAGTCAACCCTCCAAACTCGGACGGGGCTACGAGCAGTACTTC